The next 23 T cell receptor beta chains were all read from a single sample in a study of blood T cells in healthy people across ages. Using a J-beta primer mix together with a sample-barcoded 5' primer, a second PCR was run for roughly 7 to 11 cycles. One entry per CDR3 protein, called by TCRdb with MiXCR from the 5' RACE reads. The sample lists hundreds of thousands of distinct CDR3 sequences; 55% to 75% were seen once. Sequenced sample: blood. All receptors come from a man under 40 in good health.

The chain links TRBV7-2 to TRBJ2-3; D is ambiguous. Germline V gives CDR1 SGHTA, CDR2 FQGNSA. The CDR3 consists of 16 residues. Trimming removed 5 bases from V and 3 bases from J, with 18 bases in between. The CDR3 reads CASSLSPLPRTDTQYF. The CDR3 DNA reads TGTGCCAGCAGCCTCTCCCCCTTACCGCGGACAGATACGCAGTATTTT.

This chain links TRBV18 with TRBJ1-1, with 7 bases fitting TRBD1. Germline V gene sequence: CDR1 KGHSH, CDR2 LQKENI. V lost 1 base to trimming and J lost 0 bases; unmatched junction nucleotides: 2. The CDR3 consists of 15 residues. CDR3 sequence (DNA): TGTGCCAGCTCACCACGAGGACAGGTGAACACTGAAGCTTTCTTT. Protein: CASSPRGQVNTEAFF.

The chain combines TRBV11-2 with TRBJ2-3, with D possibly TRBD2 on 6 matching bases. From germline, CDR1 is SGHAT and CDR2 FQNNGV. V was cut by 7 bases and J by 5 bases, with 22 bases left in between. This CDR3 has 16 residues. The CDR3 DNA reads TGTGCCAGCACAAAAACCGGGACCCCGCGGGAAGATACGCAGTATTTT. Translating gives CASTKTGTPREDTQYF.

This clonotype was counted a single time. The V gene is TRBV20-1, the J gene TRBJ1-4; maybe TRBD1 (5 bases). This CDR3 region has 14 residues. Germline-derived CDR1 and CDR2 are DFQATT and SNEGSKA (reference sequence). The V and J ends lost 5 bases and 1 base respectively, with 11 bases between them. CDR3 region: CSADGGGTNEKLFF. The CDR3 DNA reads TGCAGTGCTGATGGTGGGGGAACTAATGAAAAACTGTTTTTT.

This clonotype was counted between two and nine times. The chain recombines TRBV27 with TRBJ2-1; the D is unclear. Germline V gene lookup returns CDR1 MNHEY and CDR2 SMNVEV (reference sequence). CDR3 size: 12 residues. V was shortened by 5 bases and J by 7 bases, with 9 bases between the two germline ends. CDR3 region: CASSDFGNEQFF. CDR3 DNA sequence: TGTGCCAGCAGTGACTTCGGGAATGAGCAGTTCTTC.

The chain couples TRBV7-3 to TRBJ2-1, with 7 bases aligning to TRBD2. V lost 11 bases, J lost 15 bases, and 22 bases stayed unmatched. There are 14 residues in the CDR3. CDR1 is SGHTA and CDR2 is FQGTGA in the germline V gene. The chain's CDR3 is CACSEASGEDPRFF. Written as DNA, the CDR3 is TGTGCCTGCTCCGAGGCTAGCGGCGAGGACCCCCGGTTCTTC.

Here the CDR3 reads CSARREGGNEQYF. DNA for the CDR3: TGCAGTGCTAGGCGTGAGGGGGGGAACGAGCAGTACTTC. The chain employs TRBV20-1 and TRBJ2-4; D is perhaps TRBD2 (7 bases). With the DNA end fitting TRBJ2-7 better, the J assignment may be wrong. This CDR3 has 13 residues. The germline V gene has CDR1 DFQATT and CDR2 SNEGSKA (reference sequence).

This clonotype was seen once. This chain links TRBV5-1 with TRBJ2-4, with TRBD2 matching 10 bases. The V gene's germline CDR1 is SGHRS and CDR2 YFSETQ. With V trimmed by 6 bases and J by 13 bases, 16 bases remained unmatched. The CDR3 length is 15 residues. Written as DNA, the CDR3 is TGCGCCAGCACTCCGGATGGTAGCGGGAGGAGAGAGCAGTACTTC. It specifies CASTPDGSGRREQYF.

The CDR3, as DNA: TGTGCCAGCAGCTCGATGACAGCTACTGAAGCTTTCTTT. Protein: CASSSMTATEAFF. The chain uses TRBV5-6 and TRBJ1-1; D is possibly TRBD1 (5 bases). The ends were cut back, 3 bases at V and 5 bases at J, with 11 bases in the middle. CDR3 length: 13 amino acids. Germline V gene data show CDR1 as SGHDT and CDR2 as YYEEEE.

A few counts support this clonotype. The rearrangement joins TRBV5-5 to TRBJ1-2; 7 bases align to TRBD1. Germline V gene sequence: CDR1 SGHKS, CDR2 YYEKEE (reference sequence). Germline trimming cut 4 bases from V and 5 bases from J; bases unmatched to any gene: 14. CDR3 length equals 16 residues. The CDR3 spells CASSPSSSDRRYGYTF. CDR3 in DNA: TGTGCCAGCAGCCCATCATCCTCGGACAGGCGGTATGGCTACACCTTC.

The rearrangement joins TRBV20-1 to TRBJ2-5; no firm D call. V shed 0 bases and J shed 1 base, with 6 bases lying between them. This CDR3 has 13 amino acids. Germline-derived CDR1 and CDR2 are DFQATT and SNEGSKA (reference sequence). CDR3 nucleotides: TGCAGTGCTAGAGACGAGTTCCAAGAGACCCAGTACTTC. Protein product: CSARDEFQETQYF.

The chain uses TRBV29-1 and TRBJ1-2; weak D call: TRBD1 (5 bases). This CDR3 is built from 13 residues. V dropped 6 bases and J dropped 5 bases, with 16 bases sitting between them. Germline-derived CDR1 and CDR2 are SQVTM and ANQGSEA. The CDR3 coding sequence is TGCAGCGTACGATCTGGGGGAAGTTATGGCTACACCTTC. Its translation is CSVRSGGSYGYTF.

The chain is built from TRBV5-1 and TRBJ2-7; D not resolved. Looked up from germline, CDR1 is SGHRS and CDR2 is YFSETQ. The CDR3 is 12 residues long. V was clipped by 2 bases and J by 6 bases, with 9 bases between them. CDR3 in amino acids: CASSFEGPEQYF. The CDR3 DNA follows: TGCGCCAGCAGCTTCGAAGGGCCCGAGCAGTACTTC.

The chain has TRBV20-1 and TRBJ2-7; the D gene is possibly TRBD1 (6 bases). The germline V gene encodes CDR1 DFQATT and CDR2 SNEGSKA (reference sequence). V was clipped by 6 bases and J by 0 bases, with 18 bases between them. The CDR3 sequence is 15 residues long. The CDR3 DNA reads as TGCAGTGCCGTGACACGGGACACTAGCTCCTACGAGCAGTACTTC. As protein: CSAVTRDTSSYEQYF.

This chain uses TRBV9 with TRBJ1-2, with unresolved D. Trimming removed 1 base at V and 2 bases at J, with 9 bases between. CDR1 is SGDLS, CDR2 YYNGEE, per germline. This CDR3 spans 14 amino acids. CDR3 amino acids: CASSVSRGNYGYTF. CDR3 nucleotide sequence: TGTGCCAGCAGCGTATCCCGGGGAAACTATGGCTACACCTTC.

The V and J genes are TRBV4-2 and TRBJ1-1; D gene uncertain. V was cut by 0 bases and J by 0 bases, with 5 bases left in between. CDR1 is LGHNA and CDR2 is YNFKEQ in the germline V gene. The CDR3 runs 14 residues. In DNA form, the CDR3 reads TGTGCCAGCAGCCAAGATATCCTGAACACTGAAGCTTTCTTT. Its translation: CASSQDILNTEAFF.

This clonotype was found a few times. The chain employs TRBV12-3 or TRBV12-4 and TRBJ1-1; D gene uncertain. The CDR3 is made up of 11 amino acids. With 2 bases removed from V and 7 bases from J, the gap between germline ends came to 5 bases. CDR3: CASSLLGEAFF. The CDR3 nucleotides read TGTGCCAGCAGTTTACTGGGTGAAGCTTTCTTT.

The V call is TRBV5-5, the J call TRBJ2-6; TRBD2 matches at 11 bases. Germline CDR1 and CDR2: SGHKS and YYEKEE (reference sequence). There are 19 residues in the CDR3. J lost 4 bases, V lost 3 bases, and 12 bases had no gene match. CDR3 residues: CASSSRLAGIMRGANVLTF. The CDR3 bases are TGTGCCAGCAGCTCCCGACTAGCGGGAATCATGCGGGGGGCCAACGTCCTGACTTTC. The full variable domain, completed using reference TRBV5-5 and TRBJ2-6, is DAGVTQSPTHLIKTRGQQVTLRCSPISGHKSVSWYQQVLGQGPQFIFQYYEKEERGRGNFPDRFSARQFPNYSSELNVNALLLGDSALYLCASSSRLAGIMRGANVLTFGAGSRLTVL.

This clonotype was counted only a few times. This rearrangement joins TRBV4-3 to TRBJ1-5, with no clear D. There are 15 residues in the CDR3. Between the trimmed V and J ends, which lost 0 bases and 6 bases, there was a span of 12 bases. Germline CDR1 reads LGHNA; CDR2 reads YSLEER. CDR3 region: CASSQDPRGSQPQHF. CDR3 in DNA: TGCGCCAGCAGCCAAGATCCTCGCGGAAGTCAGCCCCAGCATTTT.

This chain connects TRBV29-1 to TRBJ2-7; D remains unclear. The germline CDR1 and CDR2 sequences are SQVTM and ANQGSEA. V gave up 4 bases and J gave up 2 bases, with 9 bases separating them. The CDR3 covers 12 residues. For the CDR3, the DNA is TGCAGCGTTGTGGGGATCCCCTACGAGCAGTACTTC. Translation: CSVVGIPYEQYF.

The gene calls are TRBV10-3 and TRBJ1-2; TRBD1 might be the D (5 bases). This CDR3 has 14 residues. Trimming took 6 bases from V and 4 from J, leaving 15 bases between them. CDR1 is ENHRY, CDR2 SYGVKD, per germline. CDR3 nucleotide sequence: TGTGCCATCAGGGCGGGGCAGGGACTCTATGGCTACACCTTC. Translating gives CAIRAGQGLYGYTF.

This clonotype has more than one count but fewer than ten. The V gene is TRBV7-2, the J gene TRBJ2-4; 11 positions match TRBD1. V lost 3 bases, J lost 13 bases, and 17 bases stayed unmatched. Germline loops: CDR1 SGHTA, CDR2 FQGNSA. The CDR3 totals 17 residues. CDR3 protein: CASSLYRTGGAYGEQYF. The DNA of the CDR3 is TGTGCCAGCAGCTTGTACCGGACAGGGGGCGCGTACGGAGAGCAGTACTTC.

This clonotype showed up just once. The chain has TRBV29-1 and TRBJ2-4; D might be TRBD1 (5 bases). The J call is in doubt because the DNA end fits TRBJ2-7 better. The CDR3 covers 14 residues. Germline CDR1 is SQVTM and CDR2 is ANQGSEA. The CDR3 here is CSVEVGSMGREQYF. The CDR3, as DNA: TGCAGCGTTGAAGTAGGAAGTATGGGGCGCGAGCAGTACTTC.